This is a list of T cell receptor beta chains from one sample in a study of patients and donors after allogeneic stem cell transplantation. TCRdb called the RT-PCR reads again in MiXCR, with one record for every CDR3 protein. Among over 350,000 distinct CDR3 sequences listed, 16% were seen once. The sample was blood, either unsorted or a sorted T cell fraction (not recorded which). All receptors come from a human donor who was either an allogeneic HSCT recipient or a stem cell or donor lymphocyte infusion donor (not recorded which). It is not recorded whose cells these are; they may come from a transplant donor. Both conserved end residues are part of each CDR3. D genes are given only for firm matches. The size of a clone is reported for some rows only, either as once, few or many, or as a class for expanded clones.

d_gene: .; v_gene: TRBV7-6; abundance: .; j_gene: TRBJ2-6; CDR3aa: CASSRRRGASSGANVLTF; CDR3nt: TGTGCCAGCAGCCGACGGAGGGGGGCGAGCTCTGGGGCCAACGTCCTGACTTTC
d_gene: TRBD2; v_gene: TRBV3-1; abundance: few; j_gene: TRBJ2-5; CDR3aa: CASSPRTSGRARTQETQYF; CDR3nt: TGTGCCAGCAGCCCCCGTACTAGCGGGAGGGCCAGGACCCAAGAGACCCAGTACTTC
d_gene: .; v_gene: TRBV30; abundance: few; j_gene: TRBJ2-7; CDR3aa: CAWSVELAYEQYF; CDR3nt: TGTGCCTGGAGTGTCGAACTTGCCTACGAGCAGTACTTC
d_gene: .; v_gene: TRBV12-3/TRBV12-4; abundance: few; j_gene: TRBJ1-5; CDR3aa: CASRGVGPSNQPQHF; CDR3nt: TGTGCCAGCAGGGGAGTCGGTCCCAGCAATCAGCCCCAGCATTTT
d_gene: .; v_gene: TRBV30; abundance: .; j_gene: TRBJ2-7; CDR3aa: CAWGSGYEQYF; CDR3nt: TGTGCCTGGGGGTCGGGGTACGAGCAGTACTTC
d_gene: .; v_gene: TRBV12-3/TRBV12-4; abundance: .; j_gene: TRBJ2-7; CDR3aa: CASSSGLTYEQYF; CDR3nt: TGTGCCAGCAGTTCTGGGCTGACCTACGAGCAGTACTTC
d_gene: .; v_gene: TRBV25-1; abundance: .; j_gene: TRBJ2-1; CDR3aa: CASRRAGSYNEQFF; CDR3nt: TGTGCCAGCAGACGAGCTGGATCCTACAATGAGCAGTTCTTC
d_gene: .; v_gene: TRBV18; abundance: many; j_gene: TRBJ1-1; CDR3aa: CASSPPGTLMNTEAFF; CDR3nt: TGTGCCAGCTCACCCCCCGGGACACTAATGAACACTGAAGCTTTCTTT
d_gene: TRBD1; v_gene: TRBV2; abundance: .; j_gene: TRBJ2-1; CDR3aa: CASSTGQGAGNEQFF; CDR3nt: TGTGCCAGCAGTACAGGACAGGGGGCAGGCAATGAGCAGTTCTTC
d_gene: .; v_gene: TRBV9; abundance: .; j_gene: TRBJ2-3; CDR3aa: CASSVGSPDTQYF; CDR3nt: TGTGCCAGCAGCGTCGGGAGTCCAGATACGCAGTATTTT
d_gene: .; v_gene: TRBV5-1; abundance: few; j_gene: TRBJ1-4; CDR3aa: CASKGQVEKLFF; CDR3nt: TGCGCCAGCAAGGGACAAGTTGAAAAACTGTTTTTT
d_gene: .; v_gene: TRBV14; abundance: .; j_gene: TRBJ2-7; CDR3aa: CASSQDVNRIDEQYF; CDR3nt: TGTGCCAGCAGCCAAGATGTCAACAGGATCGACGAGCAGTACTTC
d_gene: .; v_gene: TRBV6-1; abundance: few; j_gene: TRBJ2-3; CDR3aa: CASSEEMRGPTDTQYF; CDR3nt: TGTGCCAGCAGTGAAGAGATGCGGGGGCCCACAGATACGCAGTATTTT
d_gene: TRBD1; v_gene: TRBV7-7; abundance: .; j_gene: TRBJ2-1; CDR3aa: CASSALGGTGANEQFF; CDR3nt: TGTGCCAGCAGCGCATTAGGGGGGACAGGGGCCAATGAGCAGTTCTTC
d_gene: TRBD1; v_gene: TRBV27; abundance: few; j_gene: TRBJ2-3; CDR3aa: CASSAPGTGRTDTQYF; CDR3nt: TGTGCCAGCAGTGCCCCCGGGACAGGGCGCACAGATACGCAGTATTTT
d_gene: TRBD1; v_gene: TRBV20-1; abundance: many; j_gene: TRBJ1-5; CDR3aa: CSARRTGVWGNQPQHF; CDR3nt: TGCAGTGCTAGGCGGACAGGCGTTTGGGGCAATCAGCCCCAGCATTTT
d_gene: .; v_gene: TRBV5-5; abundance: .; j_gene: TRBJ2-3; CDR3aa: CASSLTVNTQYF; CDR3nt: TGTGCCAGCAGCTTAACGGTAAATACGCAGTATTTT
d_gene: .; v_gene: TRBV18; abundance: .; j_gene: TRBJ2-3; CDR3aa: CASSRSPLSGIQDTQYF; CDR3nt: TGTGCCAGCTCACGAAGCCCCTTGAGTGGCATTCAAGATACGCAGTATTTT
d_gene: .; v_gene: TRBV15; abundance: few; j_gene: TRBJ1-5; CDR3aa: CATSIRVTGFGQPQHF; CDR3nt: TGTGCCACCAGCATTAGGGTTACAGGGTTTGGTCAGCCCCAGCATTTT
d_gene: .; v_gene: TRBV4-1; abundance: .; j_gene: TRBJ1-4; CDR3aa: CASSPLSGTSLKKLFF; CDR3nt: TGCGCCAGCAGCCCCCTCTCCGGGACCTCACTTAAAAAACTGTTTTTT
d_gene: .; v_gene: TRBV29-1; abundance: many; j_gene: TRBJ2-1; CDR3aa: CSARGGGSSYNEQFF; CDR3nt: TGCAGCGCCCGAGGCGGGGGCTCATCCTACAATGAGCAGTTCTTC
d_gene: .; v_gene: TRBV6-2/TRBV6-3; abundance: few; j_gene: TRBJ2-5; CDR3aa: CASTALATQETQYF; CDR3nt: TGTGCCAGCACAGCTCTAGCGACCCAAGAGACCCAGTACTTC
d_gene: TRBD1; v_gene: TRBV20-1; abundance: .; j_gene: TRBJ1-2; CDR3aa: CSATGQGRGYTF; CDR3nt: TGCAGTGCCACCGGACAGGGGCGAGGCTACACCTTC
d_gene: .; v_gene: TRBV12-3/TRBV12-4; abundance: .; j_gene: TRBJ2-1; CDR3aa: CASSLSQSGRSNEQFF; CDR3nt: TGTGCCAGCAGTTTGTCTCAGTCAGGGAGGAGTAATGAGCAGTTCTTC
d_gene: TRBD1; v_gene: TRBV27; abundance: few; j_gene: TRBJ1-2; CDR3aa: CASSQDRGEYGYTF; CDR3nt: TGTGCCAGCAGCCAGGACAGGGGGGAATATGGCTACACCTTC
d_gene: TRBD2; v_gene: TRBV7-2; abundance: .; j_gene: TRBJ2-3; CDR3aa: CASSLALTGGRSLLTGDTQYF; CDR3nt: TGTGCCAGCAGCTTAGCGCTAACGGGGGGGCGTAGCCTCCTTACCGGAGATACGCAGTATTTT
d_gene: .; v_gene: TRBV5-1; abundance: many; j_gene: TRBJ2-4; CDR3aa: CASSLVGGAKNIQYF; CDR3nt: TGCGCCAGCAGCTTGGTTGGAGGAGCCAAAAACATTCAGTACTTC
d_gene: TRBD1; v_gene: TRBV7-3; abundance: few; j_gene: TRBJ2-5; CDR3aa: CASSPHGTGIETQYF; CDR3nt: TGTGCCAGCAGCCCACACGGGACAGGTATAGAGACCCAGTACTTC
d_gene: TRBD1; v_gene: TRBV4-1; abundance: many; j_gene: TRBJ1-2; CDR3aa: CASSQGRDRDYGYTF; CDR3nt: TGCGCCAGCAGCCAAGGCCGGGACAGGGACTATGGCTACACCTTC
d_gene: TRBD2; v_gene: TRBV6-1; abundance: few; j_gene: TRBJ2-5; CDR3aa: CASSTGLDQETQYF; CDR3nt: TGTGCCAGCAGTACCGGACTAGACCAAGAGACCCAGTACTTC
d_gene: .; v_gene: TRBV21-1; abundance: .; j_gene: TRBJ1-1; CDR3aa: CASSKVTLPPPKVNTEAFF; CDR3nt: TGTGCCAGCAGCAAAGTAACCCTCCCCCCCCCTAAGGTGAACACTGAAGCTTTCTTT
d_gene: TRBD2; v_gene: TRBV7-6; abundance: .; j_gene: TRBJ2-2; CDR3aa: CASSLGTSGKGTGELFF; CDR3nt: TGTGCCAGCAGCTTGGGGACTAGCGGGAAGGGGACCGGGGAGCTGTTTTTT
d_gene: .; v_gene: TRBV12-3/TRBV12-4; abundance: many; j_gene: TRBJ2-3; CDR3aa: CASSFRFGTQYF; CDR3nt: TGTGCCAGCAGTTTCCGATTCGGTACGCAGTATTTT
d_gene: TRBD1; v_gene: TRBV12-3/TRBV12-4; abundance: few; j_gene: TRBJ1-1; CDR3aa: CASSLHRGRGNTEAFF; CDR3nt: TGTGCCAGCAGTTTACACAGGGGGCGAGGGAACACTGAAGCTTTCTTT
d_gene: .; v_gene: TRBV20-1; abundance: .; j_gene: TRBJ2-1; CDR3aa: CSARSQGSSYNEQFF; CDR3nt: TGCAGTGCTAGAAGTCAGGGAAGCTCCTACAATGAGCAGTTCTTC
d_gene: .; v_gene: TRBV29-1; abundance: few; j_gene: TRBJ1-1; CDR3aa: CSVVSRMNTEAFF; CDR3nt: TGCAGCGTTGTATCACGCATGAACACTGAAGCTTTCTTT
d_gene: TRBD2; v_gene: TRBV3-1; abundance: .; j_gene: TRBJ2-2; CDR3aa: CASSQISGRAAGELFF; CDR3nt: TGTGCCAGCAGCCAAATCAGCGGGAGGGCCGCCGGGGAGCTGTTTTTT
d_gene: .; v_gene: TRBV3-1; abundance: .; j_gene: TRBJ2-3; CDR3aa: CASSQRPGRFSTDTQYF; CDR3nt: TGTGCCAGCAGCCAAAGGCCTGGCAGGTTTAGCACAGATACGCAGTATTTT
d_gene: .; v_gene: TRBV29-1; abundance: few; j_gene: TRBJ2-1; CDR3aa: CSVSANEQFF; CDR3nt: TGCAGCGTATCGGCCAATGAGCAGTTCTTC
d_gene: .; v_gene: TRBV6-1; abundance: few; j_gene: TRBJ2-2; CDR3aa: CASKWLASTGELFF; CDR3nt: TGTGCCAGCAAGTGGCTAGCGTCCACCGGGGAGCTGTTTTTT
d_gene: TRBD2; v_gene: TRBV6-5; abundance: .; j_gene: TRBJ2-7; CDR3aa: CASSYSGLALPPYEQYF; CDR3nt: TGTGCCAGCAGTTACTCCGGACTAGCGCTACCCCCCTACGAGCAGTACTTC
d_gene: .; v_gene: TRBV19; abundance: .; j_gene: TRBJ2-1; CDR3aa: CASRLNQRNNEQFF; CDR3nt: TGTGCCAGTAGGCTGAACCAGAGAAACAATGAGCAGTTCTTC
d_gene: .; v_gene: TRBV5-1; abundance: few; j_gene: TRBJ2-5; CDR3aa: CASSLVVGEETQYF; CDR3nt: TGCGCCAGCAGCTTGGTTGTGGGCGAAGAGACCCAGTACTTC
d_gene: .; v_gene: TRBV28; abundance: .; j_gene: TRBJ1-5; CDR3aa: CASSTLSPPRLNQPQHF; CDR3nt: TGTGCCAGCAGCACCCTCTCCCCACCCCGGCTCAATCAGCCCCAGCATTTT
d_gene: .; v_gene: TRBV3-1; abundance: few; j_gene: TRBJ2-7; CDR3aa: CASSHKLAAYEQYF; CDR3nt: TGTGCCAGCAGCCATAAACTAGCAGCCTACGAGCAGTACTTC
d_gene: .; v_gene: TRBV20-1; abundance: .; j_gene: TRBJ2-1; CDR3aa: CSARPAGYNEQFF; CDR3nt: TGCAGTGCTAGACCGGCGGGATACAATGAGCAGTTCTTC
d_gene: TRBD1; v_gene: TRBV5-1; abundance: .; j_gene: TRBJ1-1; CDR3aa: CASSWTGGDEAFF; CDR3nt: TGCGCCAGCAGCTGGACAGGGGGTGATGAAGCTTTCTTT
d_gene: TRBD2; v_gene: TRBV7-9; abundance: few; j_gene: TRBJ2-4; CDR3aa: CASSVLRGVGDIQYF; CDR3nt: TGTGCCAGCAGCGTACTCCGGGGGGTTGGCGACATTCAGTACTTC
d_gene: TRBD1; v_gene: TRBV13; abundance: many; j_gene: TRBJ2-7; CDR3aa: CASSLARTGLSYEQYF; CDR3nt: TGTGCCAGCAGCTTAGCCAGGACAGGTCTCTCCTACGAGCAGTACTTC
d_gene: .; v_gene: TRBV29-1; abundance: .; j_gene: TRBJ1-1; CDR3aa: CSVVEGNTEAFF; CDR3nt: TGCAGCGTTGTGGAAGGGAACACTGAAGCTTTCTTT
d_gene: .; v_gene: TRBV5-1; abundance: .; j_gene: TRBJ2-7; CDR3aa: CASSFVDSLTYEQYF; CDR3nt: TGCGCCAGCAGCTTCGTTGACAGCCTGACCTACGAGCAGTACTTC
d_gene: .; v_gene: TRBV7-3; abundance: few; j_gene: TRBJ2-7; CDR3aa: CASSFDGSYEQYF; CDR3nt: TGTGCCAGCAGCTTTGACGGTTCCTACGAGCAGTACTTC
d_gene: .; v_gene: TRBV7-2; abundance: .; j_gene: TRBJ2-1; CDR3aa: CASSFRARGQFF; CDR3nt: TGTGCCAGCAGCTTTAGGGCGCGGGGGCAGTTCTTC
d_gene: .; v_gene: TRBV6-2/TRBV6-3; abundance: .; j_gene: TRBJ2-1; CDR3aa: CASSYGTSPYNEQFF; CDR3nt: TGTGCCAGCAGTTACGGGACATCGCCTTACAATGAGCAGTTCTTC